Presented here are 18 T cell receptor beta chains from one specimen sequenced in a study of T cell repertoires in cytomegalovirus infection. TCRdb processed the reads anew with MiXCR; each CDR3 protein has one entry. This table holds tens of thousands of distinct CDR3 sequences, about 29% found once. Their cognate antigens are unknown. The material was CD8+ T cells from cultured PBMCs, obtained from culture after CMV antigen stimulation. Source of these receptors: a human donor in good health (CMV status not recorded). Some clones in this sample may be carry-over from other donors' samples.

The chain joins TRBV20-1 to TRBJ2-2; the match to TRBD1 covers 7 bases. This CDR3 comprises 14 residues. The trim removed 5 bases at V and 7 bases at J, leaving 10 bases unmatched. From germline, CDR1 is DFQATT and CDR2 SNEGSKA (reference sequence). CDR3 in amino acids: CSAHPTGQGGELFF. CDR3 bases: TGCAGTGCTCACCCGACAGGGCAGGGCGGGGAGCTGTTTTTT.

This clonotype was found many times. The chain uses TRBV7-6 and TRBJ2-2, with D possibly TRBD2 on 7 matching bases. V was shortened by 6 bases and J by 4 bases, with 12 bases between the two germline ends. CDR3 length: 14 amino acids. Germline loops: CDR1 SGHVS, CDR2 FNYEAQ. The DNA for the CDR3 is TGTGCCAGCAGTAGGGGGGGCCCCACCGGGGAGCTGTTTTTT. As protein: CASSRGGPTGELFF.

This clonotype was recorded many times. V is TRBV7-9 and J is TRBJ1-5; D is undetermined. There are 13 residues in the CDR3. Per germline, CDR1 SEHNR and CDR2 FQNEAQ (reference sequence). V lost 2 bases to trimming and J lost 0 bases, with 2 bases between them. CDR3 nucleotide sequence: TGTGCCAGCAGCTTAAGTAGCAATCAGCCCCAGCATTTT. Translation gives CASSLSSNQPQHF.

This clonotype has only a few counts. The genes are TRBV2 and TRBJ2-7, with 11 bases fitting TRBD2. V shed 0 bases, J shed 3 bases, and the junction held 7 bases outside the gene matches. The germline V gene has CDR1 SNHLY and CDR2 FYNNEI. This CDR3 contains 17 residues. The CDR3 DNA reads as TGTGCCAGCAGTGAAGCTACTAGCGGGAGAGTGGGCTACGAGCAGTACTTC. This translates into CASSEATSGRVGYEQYF.

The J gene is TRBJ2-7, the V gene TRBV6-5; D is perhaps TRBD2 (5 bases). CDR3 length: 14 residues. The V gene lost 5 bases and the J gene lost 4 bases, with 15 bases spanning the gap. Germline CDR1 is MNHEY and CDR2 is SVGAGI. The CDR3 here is CASSVYERQYEQYF. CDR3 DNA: TGTGCCAGCAGTGTCTATGAGCGGCAATACGAGCAGTACTTC.

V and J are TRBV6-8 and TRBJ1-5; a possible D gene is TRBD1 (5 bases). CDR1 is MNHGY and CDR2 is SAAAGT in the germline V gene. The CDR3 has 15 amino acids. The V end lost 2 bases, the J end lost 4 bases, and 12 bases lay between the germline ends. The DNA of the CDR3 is TGTGCCAGCAGTTACAGTATAGGGGAAAATCAGCCCCAGCATTTT. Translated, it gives CASSYSIGENQPQHF.

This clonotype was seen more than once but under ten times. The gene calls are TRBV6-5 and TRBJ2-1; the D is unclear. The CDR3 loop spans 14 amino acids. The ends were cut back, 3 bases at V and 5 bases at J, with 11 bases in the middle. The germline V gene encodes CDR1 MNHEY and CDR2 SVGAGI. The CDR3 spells CASSYSQENNEQFF. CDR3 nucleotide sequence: TGTGCCAGCAGTTATTCCCAGGAGAACAATGAGCAGTTCTTC.

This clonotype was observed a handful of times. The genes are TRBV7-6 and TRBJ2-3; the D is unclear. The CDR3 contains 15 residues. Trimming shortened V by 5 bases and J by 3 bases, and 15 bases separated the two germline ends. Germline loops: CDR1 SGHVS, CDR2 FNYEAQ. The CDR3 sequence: CASSPPAGDTDTQYF. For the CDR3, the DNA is TGTGCCAGCAGCCCCCCAGCCGGAGATACAGATACGCAGTATTTT.

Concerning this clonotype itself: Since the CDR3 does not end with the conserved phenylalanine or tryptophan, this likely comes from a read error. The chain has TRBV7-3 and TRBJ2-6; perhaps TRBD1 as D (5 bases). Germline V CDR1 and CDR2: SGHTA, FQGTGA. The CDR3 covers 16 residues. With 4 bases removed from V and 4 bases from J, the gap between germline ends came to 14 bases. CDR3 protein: CASSWPGSEGANVLTL. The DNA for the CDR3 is TGTGCCAGCAGCTGGCCAGGGTCTGAGGGGGCCAACGTCCTGACTCTC.

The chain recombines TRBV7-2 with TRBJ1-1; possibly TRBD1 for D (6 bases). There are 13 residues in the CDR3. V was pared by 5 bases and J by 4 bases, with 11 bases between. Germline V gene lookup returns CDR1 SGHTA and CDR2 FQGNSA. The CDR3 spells CASSPTGSTEAFF. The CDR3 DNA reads TGTGCCAGCAGCCCTACAGGGTCCACTGAAGCTTTCTTT.

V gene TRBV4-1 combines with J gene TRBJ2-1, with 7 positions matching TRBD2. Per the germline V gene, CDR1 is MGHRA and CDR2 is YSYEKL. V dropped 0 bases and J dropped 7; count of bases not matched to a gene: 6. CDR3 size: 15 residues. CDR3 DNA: TGCGCCAGCAGCCAAGATGTCCGGGGAGGGAATGAGCAGTTCTTC. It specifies CASSQDVRGGNEQFF.

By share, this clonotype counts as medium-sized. The CDR3 reads CASSLRGSGRKTEAFF. The CDR3 DNA reads TGTGCCAGCAGCTTACGCGGGAGTGGTCGAAAAACTGAAGCTTTCTTT. V is TRBV13 and J is TRBJ1-1; D gene uncertain. CDR1 PRHDT and CDR2 FYEKMQ come from the germline V gene (reference sequence). There are 16 residues in the CDR3. The V gene lost 2 bases and the J gene lost 5 bases, with 18 bases spanning the gap.

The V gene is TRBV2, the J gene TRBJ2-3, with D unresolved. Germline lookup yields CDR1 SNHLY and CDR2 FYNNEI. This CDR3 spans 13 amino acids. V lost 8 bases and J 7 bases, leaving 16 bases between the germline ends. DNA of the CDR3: TGTGCCAGCCCAAGCCTCGTTACATATACGCAGTATTTT. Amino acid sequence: CASPSLVTYTQYF.

The CDR3 loop is CASMTGLAGGADTQYF. The CDR3 DNA reads TGCGCCAGCATGACGGGACTAGCGGGAGGGGCGGATACGCAGTATTTT. The chain uses TRBV10-2 and TRBJ2-3; the match to TRBD2 covers 16 bases. Germline V lookup: CDR1 WSHSY, CDR2 SAAADI. The CDR3 runs 16 residues. Losses at the gene ends were 7 bases for V and 6 bases for J; bases not matched to a gene: 7.

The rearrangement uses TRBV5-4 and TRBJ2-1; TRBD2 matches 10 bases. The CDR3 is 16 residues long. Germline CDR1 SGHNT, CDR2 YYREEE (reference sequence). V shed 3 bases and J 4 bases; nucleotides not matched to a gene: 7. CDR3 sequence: CASSSGGLATYNEQFF. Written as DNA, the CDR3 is TGTGCCAGCAGCTCGGGGGGACTAGCGACATACAATGAGCAGTTCTTC.

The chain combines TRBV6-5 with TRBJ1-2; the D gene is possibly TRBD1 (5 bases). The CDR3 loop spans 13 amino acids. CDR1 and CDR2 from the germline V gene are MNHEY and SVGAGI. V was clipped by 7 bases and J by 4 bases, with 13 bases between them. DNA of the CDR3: TGTGCCAGCACCAACGGGACTGTCTATGGCTACACCTTC. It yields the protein CASTNGTVYGYTF.

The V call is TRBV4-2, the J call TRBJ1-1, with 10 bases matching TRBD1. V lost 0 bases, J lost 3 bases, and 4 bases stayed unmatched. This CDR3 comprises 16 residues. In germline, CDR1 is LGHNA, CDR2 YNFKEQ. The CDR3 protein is CASSQDPDRGYTEAFF. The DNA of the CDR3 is TGTGCCAGCAGCCAAGACCCGGACAGGGGGTACACTGAAGCTTTCTTT.

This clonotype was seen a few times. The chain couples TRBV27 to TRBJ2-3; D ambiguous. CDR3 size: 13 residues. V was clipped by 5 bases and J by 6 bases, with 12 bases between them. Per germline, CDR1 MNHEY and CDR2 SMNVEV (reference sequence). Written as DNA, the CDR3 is TGTGCCAGCAGTCTAGGGTTGGGTGATACGCAGTATTTT. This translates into CASSLGLGDTQYF.